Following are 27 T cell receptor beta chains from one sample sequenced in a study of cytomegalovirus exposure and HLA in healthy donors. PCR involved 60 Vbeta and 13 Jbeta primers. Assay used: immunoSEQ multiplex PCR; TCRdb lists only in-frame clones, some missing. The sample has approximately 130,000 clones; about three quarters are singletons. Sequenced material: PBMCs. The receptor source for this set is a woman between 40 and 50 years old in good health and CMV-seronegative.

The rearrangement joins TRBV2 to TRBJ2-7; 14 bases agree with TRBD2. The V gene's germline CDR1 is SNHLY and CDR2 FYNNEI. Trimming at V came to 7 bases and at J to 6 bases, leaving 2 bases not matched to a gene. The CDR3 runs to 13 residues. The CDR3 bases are TGTGCCAGCACCGGACTAGCGGGGGGCGAGCAGTACTTC. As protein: CASTGLAGGEQYF.

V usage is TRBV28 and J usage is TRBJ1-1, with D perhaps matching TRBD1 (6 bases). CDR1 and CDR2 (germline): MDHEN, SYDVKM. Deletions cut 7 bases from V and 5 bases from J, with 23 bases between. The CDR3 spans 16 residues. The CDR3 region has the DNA TGTGCCAGCACTTCCGCCTGGGGGGGGCGAGGAACTGAAGCTTTCTTT. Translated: CASTSAWGGRGTEAFF.

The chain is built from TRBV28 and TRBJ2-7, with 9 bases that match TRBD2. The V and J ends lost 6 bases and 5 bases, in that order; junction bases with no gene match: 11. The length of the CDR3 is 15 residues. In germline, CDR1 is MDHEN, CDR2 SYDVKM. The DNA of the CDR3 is TGTGCCAGCAGCTCTAGCGGGAAAATTGAGAACGAGCAGTACTTC. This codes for CASSSSGKIENEQYF.

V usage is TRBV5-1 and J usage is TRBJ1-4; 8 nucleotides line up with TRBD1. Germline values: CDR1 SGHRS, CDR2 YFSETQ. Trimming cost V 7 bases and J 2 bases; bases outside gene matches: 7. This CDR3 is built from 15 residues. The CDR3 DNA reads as TGCGCCAGCCGCGGGCAGGGGGCGACTAATGAAAAACTGTTTTTT. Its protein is CASRGQGATNEKLFF.

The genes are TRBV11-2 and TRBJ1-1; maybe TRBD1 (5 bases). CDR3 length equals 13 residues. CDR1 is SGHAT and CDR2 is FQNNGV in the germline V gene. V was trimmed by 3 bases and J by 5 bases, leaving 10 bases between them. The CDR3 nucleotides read TGTGCCAGCAGCTTGGGGCGGGGGACTGAAGCTTTCTTT. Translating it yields CASSLGRGTEAFF.

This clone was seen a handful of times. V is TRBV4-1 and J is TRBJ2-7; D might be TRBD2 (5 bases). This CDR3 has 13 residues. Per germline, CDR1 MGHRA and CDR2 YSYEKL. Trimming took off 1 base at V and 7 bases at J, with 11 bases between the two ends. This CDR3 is CASSQGPTREQYF. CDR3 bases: TGCGCCAGCAGCCAAGGCCCAACTAGGGAGCAGTACTTC.

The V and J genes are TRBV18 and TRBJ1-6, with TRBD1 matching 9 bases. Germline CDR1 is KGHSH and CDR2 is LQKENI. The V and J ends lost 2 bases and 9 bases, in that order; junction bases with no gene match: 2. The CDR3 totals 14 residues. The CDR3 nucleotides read TGTGCCAGCTCACCAGGGACAGGGCCTTCACCCCTCCACTTT. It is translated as CASSPGTGPSPLHF.

The CDR3: CASSEHPRGTDTQYF. The CDR3 region has the DNA TGTGCCAGCAGTGAACACCCGAGGGGCACAGATACGCAGTATTTT. The J gene is TRBJ2-3, the V gene TRBV2, with D possibly matching TRBD2 (5 bases). Trimming cost V 2 bases and J 1 base, with 10 bases left between them. Germline V gene lookup returns CDR1 SNHLY and CDR2 FYNNEI. This CDR3 spans 15 amino acids.

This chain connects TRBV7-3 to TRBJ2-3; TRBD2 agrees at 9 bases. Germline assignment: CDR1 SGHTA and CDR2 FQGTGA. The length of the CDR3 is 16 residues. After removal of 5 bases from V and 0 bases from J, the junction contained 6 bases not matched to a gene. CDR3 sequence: CASSLLAGASTDTQYF. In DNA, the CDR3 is TGTGCCAGCAGCCTTTTAGCGGGAGCTAGCACAGATACGCAGTATTTT.

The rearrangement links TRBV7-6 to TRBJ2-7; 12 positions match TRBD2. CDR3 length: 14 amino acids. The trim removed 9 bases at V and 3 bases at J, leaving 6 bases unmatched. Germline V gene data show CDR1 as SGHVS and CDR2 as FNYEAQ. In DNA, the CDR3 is TGTGCCAGTGGGGGACTAGCGGGCCACTACGAGCAGTACTTC. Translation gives CASGGLAGHYEQYF.

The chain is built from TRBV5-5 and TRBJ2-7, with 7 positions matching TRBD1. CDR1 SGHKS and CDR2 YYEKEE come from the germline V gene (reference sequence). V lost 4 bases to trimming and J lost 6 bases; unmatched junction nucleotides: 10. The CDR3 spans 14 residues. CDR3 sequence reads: CASSRGQVIGEQYF. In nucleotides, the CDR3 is TGTGCCAGCAGCCGCGGACAGGTTATTGGCGAGCAGTACTTC.

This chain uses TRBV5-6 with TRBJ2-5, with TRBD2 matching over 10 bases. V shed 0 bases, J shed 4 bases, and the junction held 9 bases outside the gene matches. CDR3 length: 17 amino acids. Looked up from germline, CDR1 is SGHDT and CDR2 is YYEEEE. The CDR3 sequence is CASSLVPSGSPRETQYF. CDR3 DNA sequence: TGTGCCAGCAGCTTGGTTCCTAGCGGGAGTCCTAGAGAGACCCAGTACTTC.

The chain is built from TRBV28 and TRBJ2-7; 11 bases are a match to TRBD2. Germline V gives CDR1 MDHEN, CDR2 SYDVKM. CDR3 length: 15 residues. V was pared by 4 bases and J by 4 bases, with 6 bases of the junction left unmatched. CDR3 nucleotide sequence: TGTGCCAGCAGTTGGAGACTAGCGGGATATTACGAGCAGTACTTC. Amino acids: CASSWRLAGYYEQYF.

The CDR3 nucleotides read TGTGCCAGCAGTTTATCCGGGACAGACTACGAGCAGTACTTC. This translates into CASSLSGTDYEQYF. J is TRBJ2-7 and V is TRBV28; 7 positions agree with TRBD1. Trimming took 1 base from V and 3 from J; bases not matched to a gene: 3. This CDR3 region has 14 residues. Germline assignment: CDR1 MDHEN and CDR2 SYDVKM.

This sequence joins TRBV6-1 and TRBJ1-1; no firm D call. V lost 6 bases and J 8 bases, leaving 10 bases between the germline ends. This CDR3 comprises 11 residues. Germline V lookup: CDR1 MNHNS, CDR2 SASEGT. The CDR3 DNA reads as TGTGCCAGCAGAGCACAGCGGGAAGCTTTCTTT. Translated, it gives CASRAQREAFF.

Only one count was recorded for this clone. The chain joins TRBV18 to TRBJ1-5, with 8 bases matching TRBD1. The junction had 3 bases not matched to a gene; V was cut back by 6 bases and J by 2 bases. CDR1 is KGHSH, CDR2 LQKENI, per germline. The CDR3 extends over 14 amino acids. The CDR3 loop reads CASSPDRGNQPQHF. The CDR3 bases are TGTGCCAGCTCGCCGGACAGGGGCAATCAGCCCCAGCATTTT.

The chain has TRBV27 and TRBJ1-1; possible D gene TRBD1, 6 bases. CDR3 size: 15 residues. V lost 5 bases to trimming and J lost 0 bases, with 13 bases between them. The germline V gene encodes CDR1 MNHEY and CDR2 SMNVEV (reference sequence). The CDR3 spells CASSMTGTMNTEAFF. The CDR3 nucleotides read TGTGCCAGCAGTATGACCGGGACAATGAACACTGAAGCTTTCTTT.

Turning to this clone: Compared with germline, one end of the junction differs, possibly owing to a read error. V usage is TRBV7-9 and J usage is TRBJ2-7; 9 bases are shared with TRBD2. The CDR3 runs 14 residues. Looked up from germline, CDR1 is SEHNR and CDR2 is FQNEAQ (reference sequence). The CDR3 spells CSSSLGTSTYEQYF. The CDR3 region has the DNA TGTTCCAGCAGCTTGGGGACTAGCACCTACGAGCAGTACTTC.

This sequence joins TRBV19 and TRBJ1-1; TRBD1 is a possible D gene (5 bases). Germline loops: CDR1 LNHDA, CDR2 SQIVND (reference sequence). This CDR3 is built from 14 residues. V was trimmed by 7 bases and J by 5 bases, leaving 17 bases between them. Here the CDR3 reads CASTPGGMWTEAFF. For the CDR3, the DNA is TGTGCCAGTACCCCTGGGGGGATGTGGACTGAAGCTTTCTTT.

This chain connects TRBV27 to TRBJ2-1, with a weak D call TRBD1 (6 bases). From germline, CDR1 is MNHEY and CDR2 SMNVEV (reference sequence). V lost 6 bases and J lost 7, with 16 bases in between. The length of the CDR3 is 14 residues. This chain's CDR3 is CASRMQGFGNEQFF. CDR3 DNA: TGTGCCAGCAGGATGCAGGGGTTCGGGAATGAGCAGTTCTTC.

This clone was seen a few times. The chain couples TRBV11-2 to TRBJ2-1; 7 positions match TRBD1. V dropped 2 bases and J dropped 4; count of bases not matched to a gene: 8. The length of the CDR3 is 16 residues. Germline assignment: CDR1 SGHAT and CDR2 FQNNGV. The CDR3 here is CASSLQPGTEYNEQFF. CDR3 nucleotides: TGTGCCAGCAGCTTACAACCCGGGACAGAATACAATGAGCAGTTCTTC.

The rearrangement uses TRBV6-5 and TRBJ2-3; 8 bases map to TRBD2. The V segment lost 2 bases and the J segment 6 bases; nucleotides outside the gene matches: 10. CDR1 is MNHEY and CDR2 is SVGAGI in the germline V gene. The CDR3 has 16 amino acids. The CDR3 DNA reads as TGTGCCAGCAGTTACGATGGACTAGCTTCTGTGGATACGCAGTATTTT. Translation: CASSYDGLASVDTQYF.

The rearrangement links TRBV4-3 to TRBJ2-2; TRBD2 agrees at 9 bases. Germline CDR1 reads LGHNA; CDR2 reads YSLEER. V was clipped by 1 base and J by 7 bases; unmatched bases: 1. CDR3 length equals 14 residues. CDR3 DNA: TGCGCCAGCAGCCAAGGGACTAGCGTCGGGGAGCTGTTTTTT. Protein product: CASSQGTSVGELFF.

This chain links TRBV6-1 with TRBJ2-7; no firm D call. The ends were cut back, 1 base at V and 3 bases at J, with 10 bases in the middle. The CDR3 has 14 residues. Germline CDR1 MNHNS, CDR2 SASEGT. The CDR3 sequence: CASSEGQRLYEQYF. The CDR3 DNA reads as TGTGCCAGCAGTGAAGGGCAGAGACTCTACGAGCAGTACTTC.

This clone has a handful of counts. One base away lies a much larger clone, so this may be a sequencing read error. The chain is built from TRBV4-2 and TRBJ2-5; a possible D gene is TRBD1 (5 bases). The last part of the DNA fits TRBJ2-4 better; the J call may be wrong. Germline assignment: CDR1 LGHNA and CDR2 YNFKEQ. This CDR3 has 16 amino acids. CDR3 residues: CASSQDQGGWGNIQYF. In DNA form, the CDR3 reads TGTGCCAGCAGCCAAGATCAGGGCGGTTGGGGAAACATTCAGTACTTC.

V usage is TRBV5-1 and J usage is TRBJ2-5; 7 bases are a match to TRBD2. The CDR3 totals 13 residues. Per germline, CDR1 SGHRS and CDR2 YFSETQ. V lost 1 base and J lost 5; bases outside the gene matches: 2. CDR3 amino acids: CASSLHGRETQYF. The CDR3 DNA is TGCGCCAGCAGCTTGCACGGGAGGGAGACCCAGTACTTC.

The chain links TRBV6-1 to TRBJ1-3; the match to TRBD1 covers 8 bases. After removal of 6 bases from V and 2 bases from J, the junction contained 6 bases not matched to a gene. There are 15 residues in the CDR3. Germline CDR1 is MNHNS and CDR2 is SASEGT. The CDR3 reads CASRKQGAPGNTIYF. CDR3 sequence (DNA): TGTGCCAGCAGAAAGCAGGGGGCACCTGGAAACACCATATATTTT.